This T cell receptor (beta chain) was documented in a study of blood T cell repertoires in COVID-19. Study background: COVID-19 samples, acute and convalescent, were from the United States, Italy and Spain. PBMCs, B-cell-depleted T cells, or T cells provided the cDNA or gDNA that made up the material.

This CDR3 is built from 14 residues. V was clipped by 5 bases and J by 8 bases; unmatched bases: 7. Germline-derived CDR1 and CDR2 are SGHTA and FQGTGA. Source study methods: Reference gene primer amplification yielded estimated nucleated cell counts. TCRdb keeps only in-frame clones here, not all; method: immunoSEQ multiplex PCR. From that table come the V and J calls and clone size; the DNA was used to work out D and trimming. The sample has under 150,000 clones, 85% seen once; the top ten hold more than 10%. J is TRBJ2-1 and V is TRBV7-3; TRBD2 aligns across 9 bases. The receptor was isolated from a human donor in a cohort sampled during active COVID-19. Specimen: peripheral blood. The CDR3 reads CASSPGLARDEQFF. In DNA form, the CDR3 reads TGTGCCAGCAGCCCCGGACTAGCGAGGGATGAGCAGTTCTTC.